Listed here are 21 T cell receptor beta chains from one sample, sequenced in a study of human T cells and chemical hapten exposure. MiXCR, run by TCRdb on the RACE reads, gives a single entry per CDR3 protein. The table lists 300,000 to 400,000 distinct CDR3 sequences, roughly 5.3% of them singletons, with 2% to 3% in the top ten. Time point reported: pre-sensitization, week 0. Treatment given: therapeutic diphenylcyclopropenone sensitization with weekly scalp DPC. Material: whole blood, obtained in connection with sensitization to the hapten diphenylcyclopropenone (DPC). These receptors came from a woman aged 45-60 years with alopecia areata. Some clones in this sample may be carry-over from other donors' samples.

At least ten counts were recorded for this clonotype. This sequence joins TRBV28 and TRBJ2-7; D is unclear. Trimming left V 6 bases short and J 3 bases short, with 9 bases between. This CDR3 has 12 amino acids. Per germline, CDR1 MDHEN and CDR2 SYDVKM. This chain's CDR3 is CASRPASYEQYF. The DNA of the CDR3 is TGTGCCAGCAGGCCCGCCAGCTACGAGCAGTACTTC.

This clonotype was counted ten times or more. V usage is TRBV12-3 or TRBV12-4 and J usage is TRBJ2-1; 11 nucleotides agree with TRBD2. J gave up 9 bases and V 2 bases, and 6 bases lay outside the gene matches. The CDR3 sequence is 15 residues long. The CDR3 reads CASSLLAGGIGEQFF. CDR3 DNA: TGTGCCAGCAGTTTACTAGCGGGAGGAATAGGTGAGCAGTTCTTC.

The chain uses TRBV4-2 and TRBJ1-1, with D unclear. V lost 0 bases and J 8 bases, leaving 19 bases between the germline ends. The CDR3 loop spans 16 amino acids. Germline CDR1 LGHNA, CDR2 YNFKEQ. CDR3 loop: CASSQDKTEEYCEAFF. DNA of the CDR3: TGTGCCAGCAGCCAAGATAAGACGGAGGAATACTGCGAAGCTTTCTTT.

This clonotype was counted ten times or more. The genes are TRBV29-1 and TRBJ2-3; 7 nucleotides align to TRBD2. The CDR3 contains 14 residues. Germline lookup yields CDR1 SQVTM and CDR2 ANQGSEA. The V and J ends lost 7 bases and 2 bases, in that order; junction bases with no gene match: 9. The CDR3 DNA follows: TGCAGCGCCAGGCGACTAGCTACCACAGATACGCAGTATTTT. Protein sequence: CSARRLATTDTQYF.

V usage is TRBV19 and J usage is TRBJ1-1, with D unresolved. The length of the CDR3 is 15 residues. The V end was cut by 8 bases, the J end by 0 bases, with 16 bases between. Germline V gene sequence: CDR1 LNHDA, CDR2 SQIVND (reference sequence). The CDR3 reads CASCSHREMNTEAFF. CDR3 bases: TGTGCCAGTTGTTCTCACAGAGAAATGAACACTGAAGCTTTCTTT.

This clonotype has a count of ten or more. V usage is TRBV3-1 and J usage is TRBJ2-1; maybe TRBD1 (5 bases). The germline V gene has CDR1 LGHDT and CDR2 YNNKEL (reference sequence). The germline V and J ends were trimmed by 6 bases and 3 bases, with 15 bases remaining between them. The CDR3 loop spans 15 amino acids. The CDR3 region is CASRGRGRVYNEQFF. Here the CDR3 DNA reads TGTGCCAGCAGGGGAAGGGGCAGAGTCTACAATGAGCAGTTCTTC.

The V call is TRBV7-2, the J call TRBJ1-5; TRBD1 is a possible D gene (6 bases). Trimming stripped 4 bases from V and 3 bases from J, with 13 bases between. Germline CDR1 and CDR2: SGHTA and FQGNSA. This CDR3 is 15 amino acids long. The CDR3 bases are TGTGCCAGCAGCTCTACAGGGAAGATCAATCAGCCCCAGCATTTT. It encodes CASSSTGKINQPQHF.

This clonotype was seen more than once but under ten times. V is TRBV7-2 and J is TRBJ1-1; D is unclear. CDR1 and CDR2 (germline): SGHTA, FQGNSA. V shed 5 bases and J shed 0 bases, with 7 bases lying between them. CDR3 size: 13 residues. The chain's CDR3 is CASSTDLNTEAFF. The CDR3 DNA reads TGTGCCAGCAGCACAGACCTGAACACTGAAGCTTTCTTT.

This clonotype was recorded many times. CDR3: CASSGRDHRYTDTQYF. CDR3 nucleotide sequence: TGTGCCAGCAGTGGTCGGGACCATCGGTACACAGATACGCAGTATTTT. This chain connects TRBV2 to TRBJ2-3; perhaps D is TRBD1 or TRBD2 (5 bases each). Germline values: CDR1 SNHLY, CDR2 FYNNEI. The CDR3 covers 16 residues. V lost 4 bases and J lost 2, with 16 bases in between. The variable domain in full, completed from reference TRBV2 and TRBJ2-3, reads EPEVTQTPSHQVTQMGQEVILRCVPISNHLYFYWYRQILGQKVEFLVSFYNNEISEKSEIFDDQFSVERPDGSNFTLKIRSTKLEDSAMYFCASSGRDHRYTDTQYFGPGTRLTVL.

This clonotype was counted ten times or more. Written as DNA, the CDR3 is TGTGCCAGCAGTTTTTTAGGGGGCGAGCAGTACTTC. This translates into CASSFLGGEQYF. The genes are TRBV27 and TRBJ2-7; D might be TRBD1 (6 bases). Germline-derived CDR1 and CDR2 are MNHEY and SMNVEV (reference sequence). The CDR3 sequence is 12 residues long. Trimming stripped 3 bases from V and 6 bases from J, with 9 bases between.

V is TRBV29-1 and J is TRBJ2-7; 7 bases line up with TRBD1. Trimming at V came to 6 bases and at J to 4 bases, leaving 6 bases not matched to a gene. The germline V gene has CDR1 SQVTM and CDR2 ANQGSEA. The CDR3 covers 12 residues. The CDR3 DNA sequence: TGCAGCGTAGCGACAGGGCGATACGAGCAGTACTTC. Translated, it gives CSVATGRYEQYF.

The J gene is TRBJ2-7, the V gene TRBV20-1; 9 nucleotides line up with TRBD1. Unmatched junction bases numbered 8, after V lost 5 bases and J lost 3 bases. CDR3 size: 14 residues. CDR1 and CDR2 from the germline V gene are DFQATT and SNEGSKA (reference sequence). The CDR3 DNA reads TGCAGTGCTCTTACAGGGGGCAGGTACTACGAGCAGTACTTC. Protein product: CSALTGGRYYEQYF.

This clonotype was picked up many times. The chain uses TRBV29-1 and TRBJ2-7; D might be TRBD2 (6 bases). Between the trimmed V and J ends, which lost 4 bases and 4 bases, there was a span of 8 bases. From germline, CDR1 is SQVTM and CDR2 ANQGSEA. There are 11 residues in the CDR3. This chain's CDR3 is CSVGGGYEQYF. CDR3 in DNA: TGCAGCGTTGGAGGAGGGTACGAGCAGTACTTC.

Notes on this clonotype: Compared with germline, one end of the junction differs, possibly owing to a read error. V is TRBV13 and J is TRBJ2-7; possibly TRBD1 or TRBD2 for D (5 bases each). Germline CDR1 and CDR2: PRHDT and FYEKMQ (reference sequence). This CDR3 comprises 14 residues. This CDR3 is CASSLGVGDREQYF. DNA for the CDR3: TGTGCCAGCAGCCTAGGAGTAGGGGACCGGGAGCAGTACTTC.

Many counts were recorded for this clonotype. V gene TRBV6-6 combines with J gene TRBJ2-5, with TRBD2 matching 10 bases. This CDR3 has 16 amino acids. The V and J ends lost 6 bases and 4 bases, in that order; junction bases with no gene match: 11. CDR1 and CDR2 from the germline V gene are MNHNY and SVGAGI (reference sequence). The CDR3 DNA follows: TGTGCCAGCAGCCCCCTGGGCCTAGCGGGAGTAGAGACCCAGTACTTC. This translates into CASSPLGLAGVETQYF.

This chain's CDR3 is CASSIGGGQDQPQHF. The CDR3 bases are TGTGCCAGTAGTATCGGCGGGGGGCAGGATCAGCCCCAGCATTTT. The chain carries TRBV19 and TRBJ1-5; TRBD1 might be the D (6 bases). CDR3 length: 15 amino acids. The ends were cut back, 3 bases at V and 5 bases at J, with 14 bases in the middle. CDR1 is LNHDA, CDR2 SQIVND, per germline (reference sequence).

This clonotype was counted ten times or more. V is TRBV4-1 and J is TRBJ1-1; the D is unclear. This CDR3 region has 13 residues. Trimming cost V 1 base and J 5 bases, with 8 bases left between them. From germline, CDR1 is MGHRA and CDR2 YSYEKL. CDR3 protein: CASSQAARTEAFF. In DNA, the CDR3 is TGCGCCAGCAGCCAAGCGGCCAGAACTGAAGCTTTCTTT.

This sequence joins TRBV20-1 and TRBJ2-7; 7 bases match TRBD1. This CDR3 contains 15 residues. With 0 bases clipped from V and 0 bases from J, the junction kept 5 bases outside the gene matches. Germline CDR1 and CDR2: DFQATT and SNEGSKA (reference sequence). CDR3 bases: TGCAGTGCTAGAGACTCCGGGACAGTCTCCTACGAGCAGTACTTC. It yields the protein CSARDSGTVSYEQYF.

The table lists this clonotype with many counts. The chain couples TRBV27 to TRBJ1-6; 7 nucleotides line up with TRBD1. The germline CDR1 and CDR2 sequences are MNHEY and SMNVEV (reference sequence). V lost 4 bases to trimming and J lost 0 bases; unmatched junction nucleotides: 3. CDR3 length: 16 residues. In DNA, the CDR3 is TGTGCCAGCAGTTCCTCAGGGGGCTCCTATAATTCACCCCTCCACTTT. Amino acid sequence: CASSSSGGSYNSPLHF.

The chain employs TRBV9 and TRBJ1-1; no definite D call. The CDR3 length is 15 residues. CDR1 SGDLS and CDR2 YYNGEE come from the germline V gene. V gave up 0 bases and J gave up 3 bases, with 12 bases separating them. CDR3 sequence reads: CASSVEAGSYTEAFF. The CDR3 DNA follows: TGTGCCAGCAGCGTAGAAGCGGGATCGTACACTGAAGCTTTCTTT.

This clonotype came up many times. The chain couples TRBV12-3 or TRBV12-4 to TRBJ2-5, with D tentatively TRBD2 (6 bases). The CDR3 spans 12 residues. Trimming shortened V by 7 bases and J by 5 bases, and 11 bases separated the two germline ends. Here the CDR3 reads CASNRDFETQYF. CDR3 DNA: TGTGCCAGCAACCGGGACTTCGAGACCCAGTACTTC.